Below, 29 T cell receptor beta chains from the same sample are listed, as sequenced in a study of CD8 T cells in ankylosing spondylitis. TCRdb reprocessed the 5' RACE reads via MiXCR and lists one record per CDR3 protein. Of about 250,000 distinct CDR3 sequences in the sample, roughly a quarter were seen once. Sequenced material: blood, either unsorted or a sorted T cell fraction (not recorded which). The source of these receptors is a male donor with ankylosing spondylitis or in good health (not recorded which).

This clonotype was seen more than once but under ten times. CDR3 sequence reads: CASSLGSGHRFF. The CDR3 DNA sequence: TGTGCCAGCAGCTTAGGGAGCGGTCACCGGTTCTTC. The V and J genes are TRBV7-8 and TRBJ2-1; D might be TRBD2 (5 bases). Trimming cost V 1 base and J 15 bases, with 13 bases left between them. The CDR3 loop spans 12 amino acids. Germline V gives CDR1 SGHVS, CDR2 FQNEAQ.

This clonotype was detected ten times or more. V gene TRBV2 combines with J gene TRBJ1-2; the D gene is possibly TRBD1 (5 bases). This CDR3 comprises 13 residues. Germline-derived CDR1 and CDR2 are SNHLY and FYNNEI. Trimming removed 7 bases from V and 8 bases from J, with 17 bases in between. CDR3 DNA: TGTGCCAGCATGGTGGGGCCCTCGGGAGGCTACACCTTC. Translation: CASMVGPSGGYTF.

The sample holds many counts of this clonotype. The chain employs TRBV6-1 and TRBJ1-5; D is uncertain. The CDR3 is 14 residues long. V lost 4 bases and J lost 2, with 9 bases in between. Germline V gene lookup returns CDR1 MNHNS and CDR2 SASEGT. The CDR3 protein is CASSARKGNQPQHF. The CDR3 nucleotides are TGTGCCAGCAGTGCGAGAAAGGGCAATCAGCCCCAGCATTTT.

In its sample, this clonotype was seen many times. The chain carries TRBV20-1 and TRBJ1-5; D unresolved. Trimming took off 0 bases at V and 10 bases at J, with 13 bases between the two ends. The CDR3 runs to 13 residues. Germline CDR1 is DFQATT and CDR2 is SNEGSKA (reference sequence). The CDR3 loop reads CSARESLGFPQHF. The CDR3 coding sequence is TGCAGTGCTAGAGAGAGCCTAGGGTTTCCCCAGCATTTT.

This sequence joins TRBV7-9 and TRBJ2-5, with D tentatively TRBD1 or TRBD2 (5 bases each). V lost 5 bases and J 5 bases, leaving 15 bases between the germline ends. The CDR3 is 14 amino acids. The germline V gene encodes CDR1 SEHNR and CDR2 FQNEAQ (reference sequence). For the CDR3, the DNA is TGTGCCAGCAGCCCAGGGACGGTGAGGGAGACCCAGTACTTC. It translates to CASSPGTVRETQYF.

The chain joins TRBV29-1 to TRBJ2-1; possible D gene TRBD1, 7 bases. CDR1 and CDR2 from the germline V gene are SQVTM and ANQGSEA. The CDR3 runs to 14 residues. V was clipped by 6 bases and J by 3 bases, with 15 bases between them. This CDR3 is CSVQNRGGYNEQFF. CDR3 in DNA: TGCAGCGTCCAAAACAGGGGAGGCTACAATGAGCAGTTCTTC.

This clonotype turned up a few times. The rearrangement links TRBV20-1 to TRBJ1-1; TRBD1 matches at 7 bases. CDR1 and CDR2 from the germline V gene are DFQATT and SNEGSKA (reference sequence). J was trimmed by 1 base and V by 3 bases; bases with no gene match: 2. This CDR3 contains 13 residues. The CDR3 protein is CSASGTANTEAFF. The CDR3, as DNA: TGCAGTGCTAGCGGGACAGCGAACACTGAAGCTTTCTTT.

This clonotype was picked up a small number of times. The rearrangement links TRBV6-5 to TRBJ2-3; 7 bases are shared with TRBD2. Per the germline V gene, CDR1 is MNHEY and CDR2 is SVGAGI. The CDR3 length is 14 residues. V gave up 2 bases and J gave up 6 bases; unmatched junction bases: 5. The CDR3 region has the DNA TGTGCCAGCAGTTACCCCCCGGGAGGCGATACGCAGTATTTT. It encodes CASSYPPGGDTQYF.

This chain joins TRBV3-1 and TRBJ2-7, with D uncertain. Trimming pared 5 bases from V and 5 bases from J, leaving 10 bases between. Germline lookup yields CDR1 LGHDT and CDR2 YNNKEL (reference sequence). The CDR3 consists of 12 residues. The CDR3 spells CASSLRPHEQYF. CDR3 coding DNA: TGTGCCAGCAGCTTGCGCCCTCACGAGCAGTACTTC.

This clonotype was seen ten or more times. V gene TRBV28 combines with J gene TRBJ2-1; TRBD2 agrees at 7 bases. Unmatched junction bases numbered 1, after V lost 10 bases and J lost 4 bases. Germline V CDR1 and CDR2: MDHEN, SYDVKM. The CDR3 runs to 11 residues. The CDR3 here is CATRGYNEQFF. As DNA, the CDR3 is TGTGCCACGCGGGGGTACAATGAGCAGTTCTTC. Full variable domain (outside the CDR3, taken from reference TRBV28 and TRBJ2-1): DVKVTQSSRYLVKRTGEKVFLECVQDMDHENMFWYRQDPGLGLRLIYFSYDVKMKEKGDIPEGYSVSREKKERFSLILESASTNQTSMYLCATRGYNEQFFGPGTRLTVL.

This clonotype was seen ten or more times. This chain links TRBV30 with TRBJ2-7; D is perhaps TRBD1 (6 bases). The V end lost 0 bases, the J end lost 3 bases, and 15 bases lay between the germline ends. The CDR3 is made up of 15 amino acids. Germline assignment: CDR1 GTSNPN and CDR2 SVGIG (reference sequence). In DNA, the CDR3 is TGTGCCTGGAGTGTTGAACGACAGGCCTTCTACGAGCAGTACTTC. Its translation: CAWSVERQAFYEQYF. The variable domain in full, with the rest retrieved from reference TRBV30 and TRBJ2-7, is SQTIHQWPATLVQPVGSPLSLECTVEGTSNPNLYWYRQAAGRGLQLLFYSVGIGQISSEVPQNLSASRPQDRQFILSSKKLLLSDSGFYLCAWSVERQAFYEQYFGPGTRLTVT.

The V and J genes are TRBV4-1 and TRBJ1-4, with D possibly being TRBD1 (6 bases). CDR3 length: 13 residues. Looked up from germline, CDR1 is MGHRA and CDR2 is YSYEKL. With 4 bases removed from V and 7 bases from J, the gap between germline ends came to 10 bases. The CDR3 spells CASSLTRGEKLFF. The DNA for the CDR3 is TGCGCCAGCAGCCTGACCAGGGGTGAAAAACTGTTTTTT.

The rearrangement joins TRBV5-6 to TRBJ2-5; TRBD2 matches at 7 bases. Germline CDR1 reads SGHDT; CDR2 reads YYEEEE. The CDR3 has 13 residues. The J segment lost 10 bases and the V segment lost 0 bases, leaving 6 bases of the junction unmatched. The DNA of the CDR3 is TGTGCCAGCAGCTTGGCCCAAACGGGGGGCCAGTACTTC. Translating it yields CASSLAQTGGQYF.

This clonotype appeared a single time. One end of the junction does not line up with germline, which may come from a read error. CDR3 region: CARSLQQGKETQYF. CDR3 in DNA: TGTGCCAGAAGTTTACAGCAGGGAAAGGAGACCCAGTACTTC. The chain carries TRBV28 and TRBJ2-5; a possible D gene is TRBD1 (5 bases). CDR3 length: 14 amino acids. Germline values: CDR1 MDHEN, CDR2 SYDVKM. The entire variable domain, with the rest obtained from reference TRBV28 and TRBJ2-5, is as follows: DVKVTQSSRYLVKRTGEKVFLECVQDMDHENMFWYRQDPGLGLRLIYFSYDVKMKEKGDIPEGYSVSREKKERFSLILESASTNQTSMYLCARSLQQGKETQYFGPGTRLLVL.

This clonotype was found a few times. V gene TRBV10-3 combines with J gene TRBJ1-1, with D hard to call. This CDR3 is 12 amino acids long. The V gene's germline CDR1 is ENHRY and CDR2 SYGVKD. V was pared by 4 bases and J by 4 bases, with 7 bases between. CDR3 sequence: CAISGEGTEAFF. The CDR3, as DNA: TGTGCCATCAGTGGGGAGGGCACTGAAGCTTTCTTT.

The CDR3 loop reads CSVGRGGSKTEAFF. DNA for the CDR3: TGCAGCGTTGGAAGGGGGGGTTCAAAAACTGAAGCTTTCTTT. The chain links TRBV29-1 to TRBJ1-1; D may be TRBD1 (6 bases). The CDR3 is 14 amino acids. Per the germline V gene, CDR1 is SQVTM and CDR2 is ANQGSEA. Trimming took 4 bases from V and 5 from J, leaving 17 bases between them.

This clonotype has at least ten counts. This rearrangement joins TRBV12-3 or TRBV12-4 to TRBJ2-5; D is uncertain. V was shortened by 7 bases and J by 1 base, with 10 bases between the two germline ends. The length of the CDR3 is 13 residues. The CDR3, as DNA: TGTGCCAGCACCCTCTGGGGCCAAGAGACCCAGTACTTC. Encoded protein: CASTLWGQETQYF.

This chain links TRBV5-6 with TRBJ2-3; TRBD1 is a possible D gene (5 bases). The germline CDR1 and CDR2 sequences are SGHDT and YYEEEE. CDR3 size: 14 residues. V lost 3 bases and J lost 1, with 9 bases in between. The CDR3 nucleotides are TGTGCCAGCAGCTACAGGACCCGCACAGATACGCAGTATTTT. Its protein is CASSYRTRTDTQYF.

The chain uses TRBV5-6 and TRBJ1-2; 10 positions match TRBD1. After removal of 4 bases from V and 5 bases from J, the junction contained 14 bases not matched to a gene. CDR1 and CDR2 (germline): SGHDT, YYEEEE. The CDR3 totals 17 residues. CDR3 bases: TGTGCCAGCAGCCCCGGACAGGGGGGGCGAGATAGATATGGCTACACCTTC. Its translation is CASSPGQGGRDRYGYTF.

CDR3 nucleotides: TGTGCCAGCAGTTTTCACCCGGGGGGAGCCAATGAGCAGTTCTTC. This gives the protein CASSFHPGGANEQFF. The chain has TRBV6-2 or TRBV6-3 and TRBJ2-1, with 7 nucleotides matching TRBD2. The trim removed 4 bases at V and 6 bases at J, leaving 9 bases unmatched. Per germline, CDR1 MNHEY and CDR2 SVGEGT. The CDR3 has 15 amino acids.

The rearrangement joins TRBV6-1 to TRBJ1-2; a possible D gene is TRBD1 (6 bases). V lost 10 bases, J lost 5 bases, and 23 bases lay in between. CDR3 length: 15 residues. Germline assignment: CDR1 MNHNS and CDR2 SASEGT. The DNA for the CDR3 is TGTGCCACCCAAAGCCCAGGGGTGGATGGGTATGGCTACACCTTC. This codes for CATQSPGVDGYGYTF.

The chain has TRBV12-3 or TRBV12-4 and TRBJ2-5; D is possibly TRBD1 (6 bases). The ends were cut back, 2 bases at V and 5 bases at J, with 12 bases in the middle. The CDR3 runs to 14 residues. CDR3 loop: CASSLFQGMETQYF. The CDR3, as DNA: TGTGCCAGCAGTTTATTCCAGGGGATGGAGACCCAGTACTTC.

This chain links TRBV28 with TRBJ2-1; D not certain. V gave up 3 bases and J gave up 8 bases, with 5 bases separating them. Germline V lookup: CDR1 MDHEN, CDR2 SYDVKM. The CDR3 consists of 11 residues. CDR3 sequence: CASSLRHEQFF. For the CDR3, the DNA is TGTGCCAGCAGTTTGAGGCATGAGCAGTTCTTC.

This clonotype turned up a few times. This chain links TRBV20-1 with TRBJ1-1; D is perhaps TRBD1 (6 bases). The CDR3 extends over 17 amino acids. Germline V CDR1 and CDR2: DFQATT, SNEGSKA (reference sequence). Deletions cut 4 bases from V and 4 bases from J, with 25 bases between. The CDR3 loop is CSAIPPRGDSGATEAFF. In DNA form, the CDR3 reads TGCAGTGCTATACCGCCCAGGGGCGATTCCGGGGCCACTGAAGCTTTCTTT.

The sample holds a few counts of this clonotype. The V and J genes are TRBV5-1 and TRBJ2-1; D may be TRBD2 (6 bases). The CDR3 sequence is 18 residues long. V lost 6 bases to trimming and J lost 3 bases, with 25 bases between them. CDR1 and CDR2 from the germline V gene are SGHRS and YFSETQ. The CDR3 protein is CASTPGLARGVVYNEQFF. CDR3 nucleotide sequence: TGCGCCAGCACCCCTGGGCTAGCGAGGGGAGTGGTCTACAATGAGCAGTTCTTC.

This clonotype has just a few counts. This chain links TRBV20-1 with TRBJ2-5; D possibly corresponds to TRBD1 (5 bases). V was cut by 5 bases and J by 2 bases, with 18 bases left in between. The CDR3 has 15 amino acids. CDR1 and CDR2 from the germline V gene are DFQATT and SNEGSKA (reference sequence). In nucleotides, the CDR3 is TGCAGTGCTCGTGGGGCGTCAAGCCTTCAAGAGACCCAGTACTTC. This sequence encodes CSARGASSLQETQYF.

Remarks on this clonotype: It is unclear where the CDR3 begins or ends on the DNA, so no DNA is shown, and the CDR3 is as TCRdb lists it. The chain couples TRBV7-5 to TRBJ2-7; the table's D call of TRBD1 was not tested on the DNA. TRBV7-5 is termed a pseudogene. The CDR3 comprises 16 residues, both ends counted. The CDR3 spells CISVPEAGQGGNEQYF.

This clonotype was found many times. This rearrangement joins TRBV7-9 to TRBJ2-5; D not certain. The CDR3 is 8 amino acids. The V end was cut by 9 bases, the J end by 9 bases, with 5 bases between. The germline V gene has CDR1 SEHNR and CDR2 FQNEAQ (reference sequence). The CDR3 coding sequence is TGTGCCAGTAGGTCCCAGTACTTC. Amino acids: CASRSQYF.

This clonotype appeared many times. The gene calls are TRBV27 and TRBJ2-7; D ambiguous. V lost 6 bases and J lost 4, with 4 bases in between. Germline V gene data show CDR1 as MNHEY and CDR2 as SMNVEV (reference sequence). The CDR3 sequence is 10 residues long. As DNA, the CDR3 is TGTGCCAGCAGCGAATACGAGCAGTACTTC. Protein product: CASSEYEQYF.